The present T cell receptor (beta chain) was sequenced within a study of T cell repertoires in cytomegalovirus infection. Via MiXCR, TCRdb re-called the reads, giving one row per CDR3 protein. The data contain some 700,000 distinct CDR3 sequences, approximately 40% of them singletons. In germline, CDR1 is MDHEN, CDR2 SYDVKM. The CDR3 runs to 17 residues. With V trimmed by 5 bases and J by 4 bases, 9 bases remained unmatched. There are many counts of this clonotype. The sequenced material came from PBMCs. This rearrangement joins TRBV28 to TRBJ2-5; 14 bases line up with TRBD2. This TCR was recovered from a human donor in good health (CMV status not recorded). Some clones in this sample may be carry-over from other donors' samples. The CDR3 nucleotides are TGTGCCAGCAGTCGGACTAGCGGGAGGATTTTGGGAGAGACCCAGTACTTC. Translation gives CASSRTSGRILGETQYF.